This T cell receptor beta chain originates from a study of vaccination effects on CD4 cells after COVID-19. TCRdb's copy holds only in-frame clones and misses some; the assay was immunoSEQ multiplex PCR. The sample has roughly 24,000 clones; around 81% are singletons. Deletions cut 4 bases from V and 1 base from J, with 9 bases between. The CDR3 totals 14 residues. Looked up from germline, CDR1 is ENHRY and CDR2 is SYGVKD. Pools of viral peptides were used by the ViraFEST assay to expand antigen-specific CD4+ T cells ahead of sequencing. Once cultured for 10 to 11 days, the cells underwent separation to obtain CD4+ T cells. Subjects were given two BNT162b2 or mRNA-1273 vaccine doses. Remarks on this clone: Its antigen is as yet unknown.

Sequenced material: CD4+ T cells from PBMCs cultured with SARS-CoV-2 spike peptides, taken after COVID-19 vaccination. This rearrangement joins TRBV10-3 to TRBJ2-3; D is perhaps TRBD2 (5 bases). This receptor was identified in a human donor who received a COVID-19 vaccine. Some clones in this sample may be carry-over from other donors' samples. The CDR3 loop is CAISAGVGTDTQYF. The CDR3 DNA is TGTGCCATCAGTGCCGGGGTGGGCACAGATACGCAGTATTTT.